This record covers a single T cell receptor (beta chain). As yet, its antigen is unknown. Method: immunoSEQ multiplex PCR; TCRdb's copy keeps in-frame clones and lacks some. The sample holds roughly 120,000 clones; roughly 77% are singletons and the top ten take less than 7%. Specified time point: week 11, during vaccination. Each dose delivered 300 ug of mutant IDH1 20-mer peptide subcutaneously with imiquimod. These data come from a study of a mutant IDH1 vaccine in newly diagnosed glioma. For the study at large: Following radiotherapy alone, or alongside temozolomide cycles, vaccination was started after an interval of 4-6 weeks. Before enrollment, patients got radiotherapy alone, temozolomide alone, or mostly the combination.

This CDR3 has 16 residues. Trimming removed 1 base from V and 0 bases from J; junction bases left unmatched: 4. Germline V gene lookup returns CDR1 LNHNV and CDR2 YYDKDF (reference sequence). The chain is built from TRBV15 and TRBJ2-5; 8 bases are shared with TRBD2. The source was PBMCs, collected from a glioma patient whose treatment included an IDH1 peptide vaccine. The TCR was taken from a man aged 35-49 years with glioma. CDR3 nucleotides: TGTGCCACCAGCAGAGGCGGGCGGGGGGACCAAGAGACCCAGTACTTC. Encoded protein: CATSRGGRGDQETQYF.